The text below deals with one T cell receptor (beta chain). In the authors' workflow: Amplification of reference gene primers provided the estimated nucleated cell counts. Libraries were prepared by immunoSEQ multiplex PCR; TCRdb keeps only in-frame clonotypes and omits some of them. V and J calls and clone size follow that table, whereas D and trimming were derived from the DNA. The sample consists of some 6,600 clones, roughly nine tenths of them appearing once. The sample originates from a study of blood T cell repertoires in COVID-19. Study-level information: COVID-19 samples, acute and convalescent, were from the United States, Italy and Spain. T cells, B-cell-depleted T cells, or PBMCs supplied cDNA or gDNA.

The TCR comes from a human donor in a cohort sampled during active COVID-19. The donor label of this sample is uncertain. The sequencing sample was made of peripheral blood.

This chain's CDR3 is CASSIVPGQGPNYGYTF. The CDR3 region has the DNA TGTGCCAGTAGTATAGTTCCGGGACAGGGACCGAACTATGGCTACACCTTC. The V gene is TRBV19, the J gene TRBJ1-2; 9 bases align to TRBD1. Trimming removed 1 base from V and 2 bases from J; junction bases left unmatched: 8. This CDR3 comprises 17 residues. Germline-derived CDR1 and CDR2 are LNHDA and SQIVND (reference sequence).